This T cell receptor beta chain is from a study of cytomegalovirus exposure and HLA in healthy donors. There are 13 residues in the CDR3. Losses at the gene ends were 6 bases for V and 5 bases for J; bases not matched to a gene: 8. The germline V gene encodes CDR1 SQVTM and CDR2 ANQGSEA. The PCR made use of 60 Vbeta and 13 Jbeta primers. Original processing methods: Later work found around 72 million unique TCR beta chains, with around 10 million shared. Sequencing was performed with immunoSEQ multiplex PCR; in TCRdb, only in-frame clones are kept and a portion is missing. The DNA was the basis for D and trimming; V, J and clone size are from that table. The sample yields roughly 190,000 clones, 75% to 80% seen once.

The sample consisted of PBMCs. The TCR originated in a woman aged 25 to 39 in good health and CMV-seropositive. This chain connects TRBV29-1 to TRBJ2-3; 7 bases map to TRBD1. Written as DNA, the CDR3 is TGCAGCGTCGTAAGGGGGCGAGGAGATACGCAGTATTTT. Translated, it gives CSVVRGRGDTQYF.